The 26 T cell receptor beta chains reported below all come from one sample, sequenced in a study of T cells in Graves' hyperthyroidism and ophthalmopathy. RNA transcripts yielded amplified TCR beta CDR3 regions. TCR CDR3 regions were first amplified by RT-PCR with HTBI primers. TCRdb processed the multiplex PCR reads anew with MiXCR; each CDR3 protein has one entry. The sample has roughly 500,000 distinct CDR3 sequences; 40% to 55% are singletons. Sequencing was performed on peripheral blood or thyroid tissue (not recorded which). These receptors came from an adult woman with Graves' disease, either hyperthyroidism or ophthalmopathy (not recorded which).

Ten or more counts support this clonotype. V usage is TRBV2 and J usage is TRBJ1-5; no definite D call. The CDR3 extends over 16 amino acids. In germline, CDR1 is SNHLY, CDR2 FYNNEI. Trimming stripped 4 bases from V and 7 bases from J, with 20 bases between. CDR3 sequence reads: CASSVTHGRIGQPQHF. The CDR3 DNA reads TGTGCCAGCAGTGTCACCCACGGACGAATCGGGCAGCCCCAGCATTTT.

Notes on this clonotype: A much larger clone lies one base from this, so it may be a read error. CDR3 sequence (DNA): TGTGCCAGCAGTCCTAACAGTCGATCCTATGGCTACACCTTC. It translates to CASSPNSRSYGYTF. The chain joins TRBV7-9 to TRBJ1-2; D uncertain. V gave up 6 bases and J gave up 4 bases, with 15 bases separating them. Germline V gene lookup returns CDR1 SEHNR and CDR2 FQNEAQ (reference sequence). The length of the CDR3 is 14 residues. Drawing the rest from reference TRBV7-9 and TRBJ1-2, the complete variable domain is DTGVSQNPRHKITKRGQNVTFRCDPISEHNRLYWYRQTLGQGPEFLTYFQNEAQLEKSRLLSDRFSAERPKGSFSTLEIQRTEQGDSAMYLCASSPNSRSYGYTFGSGTRLTVV.

This clonotype was found a few times. The genes are TRBV28 and TRBJ1-5, with D perhaps TRBD1 (5 bases). Trimming took off 4 bases at V and 2 bases at J, with 12 bases between the two ends. The CDR3 consists of 15 residues. Looked up from germline, CDR1 is MDHEN and CDR2 is SYDVKM. CDR3 DNA: TGTGCCAGCAGTTCCACAGGTCGCGGCAATCAGCCCCAGCATTTT. Translated: CASSSTGRGNQPQHF.

Remarks on this clonotype: The CDR3 does not close with the conserved phenylalanine or tryptophan, likely indicating a read error. No DNA is shown, since the ends of the CDR3 on it are uncertain; the CDR3 is the one TCRdb lists. The chain is built from TRBV6-6 and TRBJ1-2; the listed D gene, TRBD1, was not tested against the DNA. The CDR3 has 11 amino acids, counting both end residues. Germline V gives CDR1 MNHNY, CDR2 SVGAGI (reference sequence). CDR3 loop: CASSFKDRWAV.

In this sample, this clonotype turned up many times. The chain employs TRBV10-3 and TRBJ2-5; possible D gene TRBD1, 5 bases. Per the germline V gene, CDR1 is ENHRY and CDR2 is SYGVKD. CDR3 length: 14 residues. The V gene lost 6 bases and the J gene lost 4 bases, with 15 bases spanning the gap. The CDR3 nucleotides are TGTGCCATCAGGGGTGACAGTTGGGCAGAGACCCAGTACTTC. It encodes CAIRGDSWAETQYF.

CDR3 in amino acids: CATSRLAGVQETQYF. The CDR3 DNA reads TGTGCCACCAGTCGACTAGCGGGGGTCCAAGAGACCCAGTACTTC. The rearrangement joins TRBV15 to TRBJ2-5; TRBD2 agrees at 12 bases. CDR1 and CDR2 from the germline V gene are LNHNV and YYDKDF (reference sequence). The CDR3 is 15 amino acids. Unmatched junction bases numbered 3, after V lost 6 bases and J lost 1 base.

This clonotype has at least ten counts. The chain carries TRBV13 and TRBJ1-1, with D unresolved. Germline values: CDR1 PRHDT, CDR2 FYEKMQ (reference sequence). Deletions cut 1 base from V and 4 bases from J, with 13 bases between. There are 15 residues in the CDR3. The CDR3 DNA is TGTGCCAGCAGCTTAGTTTGGGGTTCCGGCACTGAAGCTTTCTTT. It is translated as CASSLVWGSGTEAFF.

This chain connects TRBV12-3 or TRBV12-4 to TRBJ1-5; 7 positions agree with TRBD1. CDR3 size: 14 residues. The V gene end was trimmed by 5 bases and the J gene end by 11 bases; junction bases not matched to a gene: 12. The CDR3 reads CASSRGTVQETQHF. In DNA form, the CDR3 reads TGTGCCAGCAGTCGAGGGACAGTCCAAGAGACCCAGCATTTT.

The chain recombines TRBV27 with TRBJ2-2; TRBD1 agrees at 8 bases. J gave up 4 bases and V 6 bases, and 4 bases lay outside the gene matches. Germline CDR1 MNHEY, CDR2 SMNVEV (reference sequence). The CDR3 is 14 amino acids. CDR3 DNA sequence: TGTGCCAGCAGGGGGACAGGATTCACCGGGGAGCTGTTTTTT. Its translation: CASRGTGFTGELFF.

Comments on this clonotype: This CDR3 is missing its conserved last phenylalanine or tryptophan, likely due to a read error. The DNA is omitted, as the CDR3 cannot be located on it reliably, and the CDR3 follows TCRdb's listing. This sequence joins TRBV14 and TRBJ2-6. The CDR3 is 9 residues long, ends included. In germline, CDR1 is SGHDN, CDR2 FVKESK. The CDR3: CASSQSSGL.

This clonotype has ten or more counts. The chain links TRBV10-2 to TRBJ2-7; 7 bases align to TRBD2. Germline assignment: CDR1 WSHSY and CDR2 SAAADI. V lost 3 bases, J lost 4 bases, and 6 bases stayed unmatched. The CDR3 has 14 residues. CDR3 bases: TGCGCCAGCAGTGATGAGCGGGATAGTTACGAGCAGTACTTC. It specifies CASSDERDSYEQYF.

The chain links TRBV6-2 or TRBV6-3 to TRBJ2-5, with a possible D match to TRBD2 (5 bases). V lost 4 bases and J 9 bases, leaving 12 bases between the germline ends. CDR3 length: 12 amino acids. Looked up from germline, CDR1 is MNHEY and CDR2 is SVGEGT. This chain's CDR3 is CASSSRGQPQYF. The CDR3 DNA is TGTGCCAGCAGTTCTCGGGGTCAGCCCCAGTACTTC.

V usage is TRBV24-1 and J usage is TRBJ2-5; D uncertain. CDR3 length equals 13 residues. Germline CDR1 KGHDR, CDR2 SFDVKD. The ends were cut back, 9 bases at V and 4 bases at J, with 14 bases in the middle. CDR3 nucleotides: TGTGCCACCTCCTCGGAGTCAGGAGAGACCCAGTACTTC. Protein product: CATSSESGETQYF.

V usage is TRBV12-3 or TRBV12-4 and J usage is TRBJ1-6, with D uncertain. V gave up 3 bases and J gave up 14 bases, with 11 bases separating them. The CDR3 loop spans 12 amino acids. CDR3 amino acids: CASSFGLEALHF. For the CDR3, the DNA is TGTGCCAGCAGTTTCGGTTTAGAGGCCCTCCACTTT.

The chain joins TRBV7-9 to TRBJ1-6; TRBD1 matches 10 bases. Losses at the gene ends were 5 bases for V and 8 bases for J; bases not matched to a gene: 9. The CDR3 length is 16 residues. CDR1 is SEHNR and CDR2 is FQNEAQ in the germline V gene (reference sequence). CDR3 DNA sequence: TGTGCCAGCAGCACCGGGGACAGGGGTTTCCATTCACCCCTCCACTTT. This codes for CASSTGDRGFHSPLHF. Full variable domain (remainder filled in from reference TRBV7-9 and TRBJ1-6): DTGVSQNPRHKITKRGQNVTFRCDPISEHNRLYWYRQTLGQGPEFLTYFQNEAQLEKSRLLSDRFSAERPKGSFSTLEIQRTEQGDSAMYLCASSTGDRGFHSPLHFGNGTRLTVT.

The chain combines TRBV2 with TRBJ2-7, with D uncertain. Germline loops: CDR1 SNHLY, CDR2 FYNNEI. V shed 3 bases and J shed 9 bases, with 6 bases lying between them. This CDR3 is 10 amino acids long. Here the CDR3 DNA reads TGTGCCAGCAGTGAGAACGGGCAGTACTTC. Protein: CASSENGQYF.

The V and J genes are TRBV7-9 and TRBJ2-6, with D unresolved. V gave up 6 bases and J gave up 4 bases, with 4 bases separating them. Germline CDR1 is SEHNR and CDR2 is FQNEAQ (reference sequence). This CDR3 has 12 amino acids. Written as DNA, the CDR3 is TGTGCCAGCAGACGAGGGGCCAACGTCCTGACTTTC. As protein: CASRRGANVLTF.

The rearrangement uses TRBV5-1 and TRBJ2-7; 8 bases are a match to TRBD1. V lost 3 bases and J lost 7; bases outside the gene matches: 12. The germline V gene encodes CDR1 SGHRS and CDR2 YFSETQ. The CDR3 totals 15 residues. Written as DNA, the CDR3 is TGCGCCAGCAGCTCTCGACAGGGGCTACACAATGAGCAGTACTTC. The encoded protein is CASSSRQGLHNEQYF.

This clonotype was counted only a few times. V is TRBV29-1 and J is TRBJ2-2; no reliable D call. Deletions cut 6 bases from V and 4 bases from J, with 12 bases between. Germline values: CDR1 SQVTM, CDR2 ANQGSEA. There are 13 residues in the CDR3. The CDR3 spells CSVRVGGTGELFF. As DNA, the CDR3 is TGCAGCGTCCGTGTGGGTGGCACCGGGGAGCTGTTTTTT.

This rearrangement joins TRBV11-1 to TRBJ1-2; D may be TRBD1 (6 bases). Germline V gene data show CDR1 as SGHAT and CDR2 as FQDESV (reference sequence). The V and J ends lost 4 bases and 10 bases respectively, with 16 bases between them. The CDR3 is made up of 13 amino acids. The CDR3 sequence is CASSSGGPGVYTF. CDR3 coding DNA: TGTGCCAGCAGCTCTGGGGGGCCGGGAGTCTACACCTTC.

This clonotype was observed at least ten times. This chain connects TRBV30 to TRBJ2-7; 11 bases agree with TRBD2. Germline V lookup: CDR1 GTSNPN, CDR2 SVGIG (reference sequence). The CDR3 has 14 residues. Trimming cost V 4 bases and J 5 bases; bases outside gene matches: 7. CDR3 nucleotide sequence: TGTGCCTGGACGACCGGGACTAGCGGAAACGAGCAGTACTTC. The encoded protein is CAWTTGTSGNEQYF.

The chain carries TRBV10-3 and TRBJ2-2, with TRBD2 as a possible D gene (7 bases). V was pared by 3 bases and J by 4 bases, with 12 bases between. This CDR3 contains 15 residues. Germline V gives CDR1 ENHRY, CDR2 SYGVKD. In DNA form, the CDR3 reads TGTGCCATCAGTGAAGGAGGGGGGGCCACCGGGGAGCTGTTTTTT. Its translation: CAISEGGGATGELFF.

The V call is TRBV20-1, the J call TRBJ1-2, with D hard to call. The germline gives CDR1 DFQATT, CDR2 SNEGSKA (reference sequence). V lost 2 bases and J 3 bases, leaving 10 bases between the germline ends. The CDR3 consists of 13 residues. The CDR3 loop reads CSARSRTDYGYTF. DNA for the CDR3: TGCAGTGCTAGAAGCCGGACGGACTATGGCTACACCTTC.

The chain carries TRBV24-1 and TRBJ2-5; D gene ambiguous. The V gene's germline CDR1 is KGHDR and CDR2 SFDVKD. The V and J ends lost 7 bases and 1 base respectively, with 12 bases between them. The CDR3 has 14 amino acids. The CDR3 sequence is CATSRPPTQETQYF. The CDR3 nucleotides read TGTGCCACCAGCAGGCCTCCAACCCAAGAGACCCAGTACTTC.

The V and J genes are TRBV20-1 and TRBJ2-7; D is perhaps TRBD2 (5 bases). CDR1 and CDR2 from the germline V gene are DFQATT and SNEGSKA (reference sequence). V was cut by 5 bases and J by 3 bases, with 11 bases left in between. This CDR3 has 12 residues. CDR3 sequence: CSAQPGDYEQYF. CDR3 coding DNA: TGCAGTGCTCAGCCCGGGGACTACGAGCAGTACTTC.

This clonotype was seen repeatedly, ten times or more. The J gene is TRBJ1-5, the V gene TRBV20-1; D is unclear. The CDR3 length is 13 residues. Germline CDR1 and CDR2: DFQATT and SNEGSKA (reference sequence). V gave up 3 bases and J gave up 6 bases, with 12 bases separating them. Written as DNA, the CDR3 is TGCAGTGCTAGCGGAAGTCGAAGTCAGCCCCAGCATTTT. It translates to CSASGSRSQPQHF.